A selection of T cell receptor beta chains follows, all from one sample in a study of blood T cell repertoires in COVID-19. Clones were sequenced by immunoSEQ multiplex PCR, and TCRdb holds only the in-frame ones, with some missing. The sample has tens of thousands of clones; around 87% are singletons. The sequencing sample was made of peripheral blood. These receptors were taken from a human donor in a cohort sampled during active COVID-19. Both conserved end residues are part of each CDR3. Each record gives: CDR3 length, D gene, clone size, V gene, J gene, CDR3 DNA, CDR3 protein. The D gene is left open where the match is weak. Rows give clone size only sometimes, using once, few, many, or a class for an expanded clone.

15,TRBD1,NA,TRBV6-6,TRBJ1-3,TGTGCCAGCAGTTACACAGGGGGCGGCGGAAACACCATATATTTT,CASSYTGGGGNTIYF
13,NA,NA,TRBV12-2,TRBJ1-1,TGTGCAAGTCGCTTAGTGCTTAGAACTGAAGCTTTCTTT,CASRLVLRTEAFF
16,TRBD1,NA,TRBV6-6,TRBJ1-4,TGTGCCAGCAGTCCCACAGGGGGCGAGGGCAATGAAAAACTGTTTTTT,CASSPTGGEGNEKLFF
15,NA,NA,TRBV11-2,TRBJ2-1,TGTGCCAGCAGCCGGGACGGGAGCTCCTACAATGAGCAGTTCTTC,CASSRDGSSYNEQFF
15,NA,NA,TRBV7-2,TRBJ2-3,TGTGCCAGCAGCCGCATGGGGGGTAGAACAGATACGCAGTATTTT,CASSRMGGRTDTQYF
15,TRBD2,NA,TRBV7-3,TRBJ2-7,TGTGCCAGCAGCCCGGGACTAGCGGGAGGGTACGAGCAGTACTTC,CASSPGLAGGYEQYF
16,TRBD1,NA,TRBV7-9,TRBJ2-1,TGTGCCAGCAGCGGCTGGGACAGGGGATGGAACAATGAGCAGTTCTTC,CASSGWDRGWNNEQFF
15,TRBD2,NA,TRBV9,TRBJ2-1,TGTGCCAGCAGCTCCCGGGGACTAGCATCGTATGAGCAGTTCTTC,CASSSRGLASYEQFF
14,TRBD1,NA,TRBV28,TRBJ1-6,TGTGCCAGCAGTTTCGGACAGGGAGGGTCACCCCTCCACTTT,CASSFGQGGSPLHF
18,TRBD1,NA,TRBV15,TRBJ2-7,TGTGCCACCAGCAGAGATATTGACGTGGGGACAGGGGGCTACGAGCAGTACTTC,CATSRDIDVGTGGYEQYF
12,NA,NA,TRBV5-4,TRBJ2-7,TGTGCCAGCAGCTTCGGGGCCTACGAGCAGTACTTC,CASSFGAYEQYF
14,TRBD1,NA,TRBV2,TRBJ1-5,TGTGCCAGCAGTCTGGACAGGCGCGATCAGCCCCAGCATTTT,CASSLDRRDQPQHF
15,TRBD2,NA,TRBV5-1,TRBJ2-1,TGCGCCAGTCTCAAAGGCGGGGGAGCCTACAATGAGCAGTTCTTC,CASLKGGGAYNEQFF
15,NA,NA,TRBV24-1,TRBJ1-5,TGTGCCACCAGTGAGGAGGGAGGGCTCAATCAGCCCCAGCATTTT,CATSEEGGLNQPQHF
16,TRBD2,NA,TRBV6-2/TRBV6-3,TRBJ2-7,TGTGCCAGCAGTTACGGATCTGAGGTAGCGGGAGACGAGCAGTACTTC,CASSYGSEVAGDEQYF
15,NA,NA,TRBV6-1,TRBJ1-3,TGTGCCAGCAGTGAAGGTGCAGGGGCTGGAAACACCATATATTTT,CASSEGAGAGNTIYF
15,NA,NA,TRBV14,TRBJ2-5,TGTGCCAGCAGCCAGGGGGACACCACGGGAGAGACCCAGTACTTC,CASSQGDTTGETQYF
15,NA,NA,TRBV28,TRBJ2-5,TGTGCCAGCAATGAACGGGAGTTGGTAGAGGAGACCCAGTACTTC,CASNERELVEETQYF
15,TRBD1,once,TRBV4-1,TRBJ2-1,TGCGCCAGCAGCCAACCGGGACAGGGTGGCGATGAGCAGTTCTTC,CASSQPGQGGDEQFF
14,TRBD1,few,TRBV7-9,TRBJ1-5,TGTGCCAGCAGCCGTGGACAGGCCGAGGGCGGACAGCATTTT,CASSRGQAEGGQHF
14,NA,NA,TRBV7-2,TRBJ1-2,TGTGCCAGCAGCTATCAGTCGGGGGACTATGGCTACACCTTC,CASSYQSGDYGYTF
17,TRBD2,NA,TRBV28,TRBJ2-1,TGTGCCAGCAGTTTGGGAATAGCGGGAGGGGCCTACAATGAGCAGTTCTTC,CASSLGIAGGAYNEQFF
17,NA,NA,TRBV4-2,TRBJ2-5,TGTGCCAGCAGCCAGGGGGGTCCACCAGCCCCGGGGGAGACCCAGTACTTC,CASSQGGPPAPGETQYF
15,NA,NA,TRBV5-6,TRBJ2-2,TGTGCCAGCAGCTTGGGAGGGCGGGTGACCGGGGAGCTGTTTTTT,CASSLGGRVTGELFF
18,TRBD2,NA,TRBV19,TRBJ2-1,TGTGCCAGTAGTATAGGGGGGACTAGCGGGAGGGGATACAATGAGCAGTTCTTC,CASSIGGTSGRGYNEQFF
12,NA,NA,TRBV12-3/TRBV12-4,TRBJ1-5,TGTGCCAGCAGTTTCTTACGGGGGCCCCAGCATTTT,CASSFLRGPQHF
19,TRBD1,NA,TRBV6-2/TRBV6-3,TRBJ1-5,TGTGCCAGCAGTTACCCCGGGGGGACAGGGGGATTTGTCAATCAGCCCCAGCATTTT,CASSYPGGTGGFVNQPQHF
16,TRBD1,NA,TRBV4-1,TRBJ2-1,TGCGCCAGCAGCCAAGTGGGACAGGGATTATTCAATGAGCAGTTCTTC,CASSQVGQGLFNEQFF
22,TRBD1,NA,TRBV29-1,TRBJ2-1,TGCAGCGTTGAGGGGACTAGGACAGGGGGCGGGGTTTGGGACAACTTACACAATGAGCAGTTCTTC,CSVEGTRTGGGVWDNLHNEQFF
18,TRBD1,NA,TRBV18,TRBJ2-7,TGTGCCAGCTCACGATCACCGGGACAGGGGGCTTCTTCCTACGAGCAGTACTTC,CASSRSPGQGASSYEQYF
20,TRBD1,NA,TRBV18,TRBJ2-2,TGTGCCAGCTCACCACCTATCTACCTCAGGGGGCATACGGGACCCGGGGAGCTGTTTTTT,CASSPPIYLRGHTGPGELFF
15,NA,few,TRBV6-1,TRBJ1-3,TGTGCCAGCAGTGAATTACAGGGTACTGGAAACACCATATATTTT,CASSELQGTGNTIYF
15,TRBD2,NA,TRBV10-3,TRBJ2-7,TGTGCCATCAGCCAGGCAGCTAGCGGGAGCTACGAGCAGTACTTC,CAISQAASGSYEQYF
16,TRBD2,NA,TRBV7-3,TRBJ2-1,TGTGCCAGCAGCTTAAATGGCGGGAGGGTTGGGGGTGAGCAGTTCTTC,CASSLNGGRVGGEQFF
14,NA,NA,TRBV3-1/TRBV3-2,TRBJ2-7,TGTGCCAGCAGCCCCCAGAACCGGCGGCACGAGCAGTACTTC,CASSPQNRRHEQYF
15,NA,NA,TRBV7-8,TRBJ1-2,TGTGCCAGCAGCCCGCGCGTTGGAGGTCTCTATGGCTACACCTTC,CASSPRVGGLYGYTF
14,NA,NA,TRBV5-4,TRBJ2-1,TGTGCCAGCAGCTTGGTGGCGGGAACCGGTGAGCAGTTCTTC,CASSLVAGTGEQFF
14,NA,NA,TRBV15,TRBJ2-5,TGTGCCACCAGCAGAGATATAGGGGAAGTAACCCAGTACTTC,CATSRDIGEVTQYF
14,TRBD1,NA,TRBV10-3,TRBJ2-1,TGTGCCATCAGCGCCGGGACAGGGGACAATGAGCAGTTCTTC,CAISAGTGDNEQFF
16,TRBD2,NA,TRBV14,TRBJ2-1,TGTGCCAGCAGCCAAACGGGACTAGCGGGAAGCTATGAGCAGTTCTTC,CASSQTGLAGSYEQFF